This TCR beta chain was identified during a study of response to subunit inactivated influenza vaccine. The CDR3 has 13 residues. V dropped 1 base and J dropped 3 bases, with 8 bases sitting between them. Germline CDR1 is SGHKS and CDR2 is YYEKEE (reference sequence). TCRdb ran MiXCR on the RT-PCR reads and lists one entry per CDR3 protein. This sample has roughly 700,000 distinct CDR3 sequences; approximately 15% occur once, and the top ten carry around 7%. This clonotype was detected only a few times. The receptor comes from a man between 50 and 59 years old who received an inactivated influenza vaccine. The chain links TRBV5-5 to TRBJ2-7; D remains unclear. The input for sequencing was PBMCs from blood, taken 14 to 15 days before vaccination. Here the CDR3 DNA reads TGTGCCAGCAGCTTGAACGGGCACTACGAGCAGTACTTC. Its protein is CASSLNGHYEQYF.